This T cell receptor (beta chain) originates from a study of T cells in Graves' hyperthyroidism and ophthalmopathy. Background on the study: Peripheral blood collection took place at initial diagnosis, before any treatment.

The germline gives CDR1 MDHEN, CDR2 SYDVKM. The CDR3 runs to 13 residues. RNA transcripts yielded amplified TCR beta CDR3 regions. The HTBI set primed first-round TCR CDR3 RT-PCR. TCRdb re-analysed the multiplex PCR reads in MiXCR, keeping a single row per CDR3 protein. This sample carries a few hundred thousand distinct CDR3 sequences, roughly a sixth of them seen once, and the ten largest clones take 2.5% to 4%. The sequencing sample was made of blood. The TCR comes from a woman aged 40 to 50 with Graves' ophthalmopathy. The chain uses TRBV28 and TRBJ1-2; a weak D match, TRBD1 (6 bases). In nucleotides, the CDR3 is TGTGTCGCATCCCGGGGGGGCGGGAAAGGCTACACCTTC. It codes for CVASRGGGKGYTF.